Here is one TCR beta chain with its context. Its antigen is as yet unknown. Using immunoSEQ multiplex PCR, the repertoire was profiled, and TCRdb retains in-frame clones only, with some absent. The data show about 120,000 clones, with approximately 92% seen just once and about 1.1% held by the top ten. In germline, CDR1 is MNHEY, CDR2 SMNVEV (reference sequence). There are 20 residues in the CDR3. Trimming removed 4 bases from V and 10 bases from J; junction bases left unmatched: 31. The data are from a study of cytomegalovirus exposure and HLA in healthy donors. Overall study context: The 120 validation repertoires were produced on the same platform as the 670 or so repertoires of the first cohort. This was reported in a later analysis.

Separate from the approximately 700-subject first cohort was the approximately 130-subject validation cohort, to which the donors belonged. Regarding the study as a whole: Altogether, about 160 TCR beta chains were recorded as cytomegalovirus-associated. In vitro experiments confirmed that three CMV-associated chains were specific for CMV antigens.

Sequenced sample: PBMCs. V and J are TRBV27 and TRBJ2-7; 7 nucleotides match TRBD2. The sequence came from a woman aged 18 to 35 in good health and CMV-seronegative. The CDR3 nucleotides read TGTGCCAGCAGTTCCACGAGGCGAGGGGTCCGCGGGAGAGATAGAGTGGAACAGTACTTC. Translating it yields CASSSTRRGVRGRDRVEQYF.